In its sample, the clone carrying this T cell receptor beta chain is medium-sized (0.01 to 0.1%). Thyroid surgery was preceded by no treatment in any patient. With MiXCR, TCRdb reprocessed the PCR reads. The sample has approximately 16,000 clones, approximately 32% seen once; the top ten hold about 7%. This sample was included in a study of metastatic and nonmetastatic thyroid tumors. Germline lookup yields CDR1 MNHNS and CDR2 SASEGT. The CDR3 sequence is 13 residues long. Trimming removed 5 bases at V and 11 bases at J, with 13 bases between. The specimen was tumor tissue. This clonotype was obtained from a female donor with papillary thyroid cancer or a benign thyroid nodule (not recorded which). Some clones in this sample may be carry-over from other donors' samples. The chain recombines TRBV6-1 with TRBJ1-6; D gene unclear. In nucleotides, the CDR3 is TGTGCCAGCAGTAGTACGGGATTAACACCCCTCCACTTT. It is translated as CASSSTGLTPLHF.